The 10 T cell receptor beta chains in this list originate from one sample, sequenced in a study of CXCR3-negative and CXCR3-positive naive CD8 T cells. Their antigens are not known. General study points: The TRB CDR3s that CXCR3-positive naive cells carried were more hydrophobic than those of CXCR3-negative naive cells.

UMI-labeled 5' RACE TRB cDNA libraries were prepared from the cells. After re-calling the 5' RACE reads, TCRdb lists one entry per CDR3 protein, DNA absent. This sample's table has 120,000 or so distinct CDR3 sequences. Material for sequencing was naive CXCR3+ CD8+ T cells from blood. The subset is: CD45RO-CCR7+CD27+CD95- naive CD8+ T cells expressing CXCR3 (TNR3+). These receptors all come from a human donor in good health. Some clones in this sample may be carry-over from other donors' samples.

This rearrangement joins TRBV27 to TRBJ1-1; TCRdb lists TRBD1, though no DNA is available to test this call. CDR3 size: 11 residues. The germline V gene has CDR1 MNHEY and CDR2 SMNVEV (reference sequence). The chain's CDR3 is CAIHQGFEAFF.

The chain joins TRBV14 to TRBJ1-4; the D call of TRBD1 rests on TCRdb alone, since no DNA is present to check it. The CDR3 extends over 16 amino acids. Germline V gene data show CDR1 as SGHDN and CDR2 as FVKESK. The CDR3 protein is CASRPAVTGGDEKLFF.

V is TRBV7-9 and J is TRBJ2-5; TCRdb designates TRBD1, a call that cannot be tested without DNA. Germline V CDR1 and CDR2: SEHNR, FQNEAQ (reference sequence). The CDR3 length is 14 residues. CDR3 amino acids: CASSSSTGMETQYF.

The CDR3: CASSPTGLLFYEQYF. The V gene is TRBV14, the J gene TRBJ2-7; TCRdb returns TRBD1, unconfirmable since there is no DNA. Germline V gene lookup returns CDR1 SGHDN and CDR2 FVKESK. There are 15 residues in the CDR3. Variable domain in full (rest from reference TRBV14 and TRBJ2-7): EAGVTQFPSHSVIEKGQTVTLRCDPISGHDNLYWYRRVMGKEIKFLLHFVKESKQDESGMPNNRFLAERTGGTYSTLKVQPAELEDSGVYFCASSPTGLLFYEQYFGPGTRLTVT.

V is TRBV6-2 or TRBV6-3 and J is TRBJ2-2. CDR3 length: 14 residues. In germline, CDR1 is MNHEY, CDR2 SVGEGT. The CDR3 here is CASSYSATDGELFF.

The chain links TRBV5-5 to TRBJ2-7; the D call from TCRdb, TRBD1, cannot be confirmed without DNA. The CDR3 runs to 13 residues. Germline CDR1 is SGHKS and CDR2 is YYEKEE (reference sequence). CDR3 region: CASSEWTLYEQYF.

The J gene is TRBJ1-1, the V gene TRBV5-6. The CDR3 runs to 13 residues. CDR1 and CDR2 from the germline V gene are SGHDT and YYEEEE. CDR3 residues: CASSSTPATEAFF.

This chain's CDR3 is CSVEGGTETYEQYF. The chain uses TRBV29-1 and TRBJ2-7; TCRdb's D gene call, TRBD1, goes unchecked for lack of DNA. The CDR3 extends over 14 amino acids. CDR1 and CDR2 (germline): SQVTM, ANQGSEA.

CDR3 in amino acids: CASSQDRGGELTEAFF. The chain combines TRBV4-2 with TRBJ1-1. The CDR3 has 16 amino acids. CDR1 is LGHNA, CDR2 YNFKEQ, per germline.

The chain employs TRBV29-1 and TRBJ2-5; the D gene TCRdb calls, TRBD1, cannot be checked with no DNA. This CDR3 is built from 15 residues. CDR1 and CDR2 (germline): SQVTM, ANQGSEA. The CDR3 is CSVDPGYGEQETQYF.